The 12 T cell receptor beta chains in this list originate from one sample, sequenced in a study of blood T cell repertoires in COVID-19. The repertoire was sequenced with immunoSEQ multiplex PCR; TCRdb's copy has only in-frame clones and lacks some. The sample has about 410,000 clones, 70% to 90% seen once. The sequenced sample was peripheral blood. The receptor source for this set is a woman aged 40 to 50 with COVID-19, enrolled during active disease.

V gene TRBV21-1 combines with J gene TRBJ2-1; the D call TRBD1 from the table was never checked on the DNA. TRBV21-1 is reported as a pseudogene. The CDR3 is 18 amino acids. CDR3 residues: CASSKRTGKGWSYNEQFF. CDR3 sequence (DNA): TGTGCCAGCAGCAAGCGGACAGGTAAAGGGTGGTCCTACAATGAGCAGTTCTTC.

This rearrangement joins TRBV18 to TRBJ1-4, with TRBD1 matching over 8 bases. Germline CDR1 and CDR2: KGHSH and LQKENI. Trimming removed 3 bases from V and 8 bases from J; junction bases left unmatched: 20. This CDR3 comprises 19 residues. The CDR3 loop is CASSPIPGQGAGGVEKLFF. CDR3 in DNA: TGTGCCAGCTCACCCATCCCAGGGCAGGGGGCTGGAGGTGTCGAAAAACTGTTTTTT.

V gene TRBV27 combines with J gene TRBJ2-1; 10 positions match TRBD2. Germline CDR1 and CDR2: MNHEY and SMNVEV (reference sequence). The trim removed 3 bases at V and 7 bases at J, leaving 9 bases unmatched. The CDR3 is 16 amino acids. The DNA for the CDR3 is TGTGCCAGCAGTTTCTCAGCGGGGGGGCCTCGGAATGAGCAGTTCTTC. This gives the protein CASSFSAGGPRNEQFF.

The V call is TRBV28, the J call TRBJ1-5; the D gene is possibly TRBD1 (6 bases). Germline loops: CDR1 MDHEN, CDR2 SYDVKM. The CDR3 runs to 12 residues. With 8 bases removed from V and 3 bases from J, the gap between germline ends came to 8 bases. CDR3 sequence (DNA): TGTGCCAGCGGACAGATCAATCAGCCCCAGCATTTT. Translating gives CASGQINQPQHF.

The chain carries TRBV9 and TRBJ1-1; the D is unclear. Germline V lookup: CDR1 SGDLS, CDR2 YYNGEE. V dropped 1 base and J dropped 1 base, with 5 bases sitting between them. The CDR3 length is 13 residues. The CDR3 spells CASSVNWNTEAFF. The CDR3 coding sequence is TGTGCCAGCAGCGTAAACTGGAACACTGAAGCTTTCTTT. The whole variable domain, filled in from reference TRBV9 and TRBJ1-1, reads DSGVTQTPKHLITATGQRVTLRCSPRSGDLSVYWYQQSLDQGLQFLIQYYNGEERAKGNILERFSAQQFPDLHSELNLSSLELGDSALYFCASSVNWNTEAFFGQGTRLTVV.

The rearrangement links TRBV6-5 to TRBJ1-4; TRBD1 matches 9 bases. V was pared by 5 bases and J by 10 bases, with 8 bases of the junction left unmatched. CDR1 is MNHEY and CDR2 is SVGAGI in the germline V gene. There are 14 residues in the CDR3. CDR3 nucleotides: TGTGCCAGCAGTCCCGTCCCGGGACAGGGAAAACTGTTTTTT. Protein sequence: CASSPVPGQGKLFF.

The chain links TRBV19 to TRBJ1-1; a possible D gene is TRBD1 (5 bases). The germline gives CDR1 LNHDA, CDR2 SQIVND (reference sequence). CDR3 size: 13 residues. The V end was cut by 7 bases, the J end by 1 base, with 10 bases between. CDR3 DNA sequence: TGTGCCAGTATGCGGGGGAGGAACACTGAAGCTTTCTTT. Protein sequence: CASMRGRNTEAFF.

This clone was seen more than once but under ten times. J is TRBJ1-1 and V is TRBV5-6; TRBD1 agrees at 8 bases. The ends lost 4 bases at V and 5 bases at J; junction bases unmatched: 7. This CDR3 contains 14 residues. Germline V gives CDR1 SGHDT, CDR2 YYEEEE. CDR3 amino acids: CASSQDRGRTEAFF. For the CDR3, the DNA is TGTGCCAGCAGCCAAGACAGGGGTAGGACTGAAGCTTTCTTT.

This chain joins TRBV5-5 and TRBJ1-1; no reliable D call. This CDR3 has 13 amino acids. The V gene's germline CDR1 is SGHKS and CDR2 YYEKEE (reference sequence). The V end lost 0 bases, the J end lost 0 bases, and 3 bases lay between the germline ends. The CDR3 loop reads CASSLAVNTEAFF. CDR3 DNA sequence: TGTGCCAGCAGCTTGGCGGTGAACACTGAAGCTTTCTTT.

The CDR3 DNA follows: TGTGCCAGCAGCTTAGACAGCCATCAAGCCAAAAACATTCAGTACTTC. Translated, it gives CASSLDSHQAKNIQYF. The chain employs TRBV7-3 and TRBJ2-4, with D possibly being TRBD1 (5 bases). V lost 2 bases and J lost 0, with 11 bases in between. The CDR3 sequence is 16 residues long. In germline, CDR1 is SGHTA, CDR2 FQGTGA.

Note on this clone: Other DNA sequences in this specimen translate into the identical CDR3. The chain joins TRBV28 to TRBJ2-7, with no clear D. The CDR3 covers 12 residues. Germline lookup yields CDR1 MDHEN and CDR2 SYDVKM. Trimming took off 6 bases at V and 0 bases at J, with 6 bases between the two ends. The CDR3: CASRPSSYEQYF. For the CDR3, the DNA is TGTGCCAGCAGGCCGAGCTCCTACGAGCAGTACTTC.

This CDR3 reads CASRTADTEAFF. In nucleotides, the CDR3 is TGTGCCAGCAGGACCGCGGACACTGAAGCTTTCTTT. The gene calls are TRBV27 and TRBJ1-1, with D uncertain. The CDR3 consists of 12 residues. Germline-derived CDR1 and CDR2 are MNHEY and SMNVEV (reference sequence). Trimming removed 6 bases from V and 3 bases from J, with 8 bases in between.